The 30 T cell receptor beta chains presented below share a single source sample, sequenced in a study of blood T cell repertoires in COVID-19. Method: immunoSEQ multiplex PCR; TCRdb's copy keeps in-frame clones and lacks some. The sample has some 120,000 clones, almost 80% seen once. Input material: peripheral blood. Receptors originate from a human donor in a cohort sampled during active COVID-19.

The gene calls are TRBV7-9 and TRBJ2-7, with D tentatively TRBD1 (5 bases). CDR1 is SEHNR, CDR2 FQNEAQ, per germline (reference sequence). Between the trimmed V and J ends, which lost 3 bases and 5 bases, there was a span of 17 bases. This CDR3 comprises 15 residues. For the CDR3, the DNA is TGTGCCAGCAGCTTCTCGGAAGGGGCGATTGACGAGCAGTACTTC. Encoded protein: CASSFSEGAIDEQYF.

The genes are TRBV6-5 and TRBJ2-3, with 7 bases lining up with TRBD1. V lost 6 bases, J lost 4 bases, and 1 base stayed unmatched. CDR1 is MNHEY and CDR2 is SVGAGI in the germline V gene. The CDR3 spans 12 residues. As DNA, the CDR3 is TGTGCCAGCAGGCAGGGGGCAGATACGCAGTATTTT. It encodes CASRQGADTQYF.

CDR3 DNA: TGTGCCACCTACAGGGGGCCCGACTATGGCTACACCTTC. Translated: CATYRGPDYGYTF. This rearrangement joins TRBV7-9 to TRBJ1-2; 9 bases line up with TRBD1. V shed 10 bases, J shed 3 bases, and the junction held 6 bases outside the gene matches. The CDR3 loop spans 13 amino acids. The germline CDR1 and CDR2 sequences are SEHNR and FQNEAQ (reference sequence). The variable domain in full, completed from reference TRBV7-9 and TRBJ1-2, reads DTGVSQNPRHKITKRGQNVTFRCDPISEHNRLYWYRQTLGQGPEFLTYFQNEAQLEKSRLLSDRFSAERPKGSFSTLEIQRTEQGDSAMYLCATYRGPDYGYTFGSGTRLTVV.

This clone was found once. The chain combines TRBV10-3 with TRBJ1-4; the match to TRBD1 covers 9 bases. The CDR3 is made up of 15 amino acids. V gave up 6 bases and J gave up 7 bases; unmatched junction bases: 9. From germline, CDR1 is ENHRY and CDR2 SYGVKD. The CDR3 is CAISPTGGRIEKLFF. The CDR3 coding sequence is TGTGCCATCAGCCCAACAGGGGGCAGGATTGAAAAACTGTTTTTT.

The rearrangement joins TRBV7-2 to TRBJ2-1, with D possibly matching TRBD2 (5 bases). The germline CDR1 and CDR2 sequences are SGHTA and FQGNSA. The germline V and J ends were trimmed by 1 base and 6 bases, with 13 bases remaining between them. This CDR3 has 15 amino acids. CDR3 nucleotides: TGTGCCAGCAGCTTAGTCCTCGGGGTTCCCAATGAGCAGTTCTTC. Translation gives CASSLVLGVPNEQFF.

This clone was detected a few times. This sequence joins TRBV29-1 and TRBJ2-7, with 8 bases identical to TRBD1. Losses at the gene ends were 5 bases for V and 4 bases for J; bases not matched to a gene: 13. CDR1 and CDR2 from the germline V gene are SQVTM and ANQGSEA. The CDR3 consists of 15 residues. CDR3 sequence (DNA): TGCAGCGTTACGTTGCGACGGACAGGGTGGTACGAGCAGTACTTC. Amino acids: CSVTLRRTGWYEQYF.

This clone showed up just once. The J gene is TRBJ2-2, the V gene TRBV7-2; 8 nucleotides line up with TRBD1. Germline V CDR1 and CDR2: SGHTA, FQGNSA. Trimming took 1 base from V and 3 from J; bases not matched to a gene: 4. CDR3 size: 16 residues. CDR3 coding DNA: TGTGCCAGCAGCTTAGGAGGGACAGGAGACACCGGGGAGCTGTTTTTT. Translation gives CASSLGGTGDTGELFF.

V gene TRBV7-9 combines with J gene TRBJ1-1, with TRBD1 matching over 11 bases. The CDR3 loop spans 13 amino acids. Germline V CDR1 and CDR2: SEHNR, FQNEAQ (reference sequence). Losses at the gene ends were 10 bases for V and 3 bases for J; bases not matched to a gene: 4. The CDR3, as DNA: TGTGCCATCGAGGGACAGGGGGACACTGAAGCTTTCTTT. Translated, it gives CAIEGQGDTEAFF.

The genes are TRBV10-2 and TRBJ2-7; 8 positions match TRBD1. This CDR3 comprises 14 residues. The germline CDR1 and CDR2 sequences are WSHSY and SAAADI. Germline trimming cut 7 bases from V and 5 bases from J; bases unmatched to any gene: 10. The CDR3 sequence: CASNRGRGLNEQYF. The CDR3 DNA is TGCGCCAGCAACAGAGGCAGGGGGCTCAACGAGCAGTACTTC.

This chain connects TRBV19 to TRBJ1-3; D gene uncertain. The CDR3 has 14 amino acids. Germline lookup yields CDR1 LNHDA and CDR2 SQIVND (reference sequence). V lost 6 bases and J lost 2, with 11 bases in between. The CDR3 region is CASSGRWAGNTIYF. In DNA, the CDR3 is TGTGCCAGTAGCGGGAGGTGGGCTGGAAACACCATATATTTT.

This clone was picked up a small number of times. The chain couples TRBV5-4 to TRBJ1-1; 9 bases map to TRBD1. This CDR3 is 16 amino acids long. Germline-derived CDR1 and CDR2 are SGHNT and YYREEE (reference sequence). J was trimmed by 5 bases and V by 3 bases; bases with no gene match: 11. The CDR3 sequence is CASSSSPGTGPTEAFF. Written as DNA, the CDR3 is TGTGCCAGCAGCTCATCCCCCGGGACAGGGCCAACTGAAGCTTTCTTT.

V gene TRBV2 combines with J gene TRBJ2-1; 11 nucleotides line up with TRBD2. V lost 6 bases, J lost 4 bases, and 2 bases stayed unmatched. CDR3 length: 14 residues. The germline V gene has CDR1 SNHLY and CDR2 FYNNEI. Here the CDR3 DNA reads TGTGCCAGCAGGACTAGCGGGACTTACAATGAGCAGTTCTTC. It codes for CASRTSGTYNEQFF. The entire variable domain, with the rest obtained from reference TRBV2 and TRBJ2-1, is as follows: EPEVTQTPSHQVTQMGQEVILRCVPISNHLYFYWYRQILGQKVEFLVSFYNNEISEKSEIFDDQFSVERPDGSNFTLKIRSTKLEDSAMYFCASRTSGTYNEQFFGPGTRLTVL.

The chain recombines TRBV3-1 (or the pseudogene TRBV3-2) with TRBJ1-4; D is uncertain. Trimming removed 1 base at V and 8 bases at J, with 5 bases between. This CDR3 contains 12 residues. Germline CDR1 and CDR2: LGHDT and YNNKEL (reference sequence). CDR3 in amino acids: CASSQGGEKLFF. The CDR3 DNA follows: TGTGCCAGCAGCCAAGGAGGGGAAAAACTGTTTTTT.

The CDR3 loop is CASSLVSSGAANRDEAFF. The CDR3 DNA sequence: TGTGCCAGCAGCTTGGTCTCGTCAGGGGCCGCCAACAGAGATGAAGCTTTCTTT. This chain uses TRBV7-2 with TRBJ1-1; TRBD1 might be the D (6 bases). From germline, CDR1 is SGHTA and CDR2 FQGNSA. The CDR3 sequence is 18 residues long. V shed 3 bases and J shed 7 bases, with 27 bases lying between them.

This sequence joins TRBV19 and TRBJ1-5; D is undetermined. In germline, CDR1 is LNHDA, CDR2 SQIVND (reference sequence). V was trimmed by 7 bases and J by 3 bases, leaving 19 bases between them. The CDR3 contains 16 residues. In DNA, the CDR3 is TGTGCCAGTACCGATCGGTACAGACCTAACAATCAGCCCCAGCATTTT. Its translation: CASTDRYRPNNQPQHF.

V usage is TRBV29-1 and J usage is TRBJ2-3, with D tentatively TRBD2 (5 bases). The germline V gene has CDR1 SQVTM and CDR2 ANQGSEA. The length of the CDR3 is 14 residues. CDR3 residues: CSASRSGKADTQYF. CDR3 DNA: TGCAGTGCATCAAGGAGCGGTAAGGCGGATACGCAGTATTTT.

The rearrangement uses TRBV12-5 and TRBJ1-6; a possible D gene is TRBD1 (6 bases). CDR1 and CDR2 from the germline V gene are LGHNT and FRNRAP. V dropped 6 bases and J dropped 8 bases, with 20 bases sitting between them. The CDR3 runs to 16 residues. The CDR3, as DNA: TGTGCTAGTGGCCCGACTTCGGGGGGCTACGATTCACCCCTCCACTTT. As protein: CASGPTSGGYDSPLHF.

The table lists this clone with a count of one. The chain uses TRBV19 and TRBJ2-4; D is perhaps TRBD2 (6 bases). Trimming took off 4 bases at V and 5 bases at J, with 12 bases between the two ends. The CDR3 contains 14 residues. Germline-derived CDR1 and CDR2 are LNHDA and SQIVND (reference sequence). CDR3 nucleotide sequence: TGTGCCAGTAGTACCTTCGGGAGTCAAAACATTCAGTACTTC. Protein sequence: CASSTFGSQNIQYF.

This clone was found once. This sequence joins TRBV2 and TRBJ2-2; 7 nucleotides match TRBD2. There are 15 residues in the CDR3. J was trimmed by 1 base and V by 6 bases; bases with no gene match: 5. Germline values: CDR1 SNHLY, CDR2 FYNNEI. DNA of the CDR3: TGTGCCAGCAGGCCCACGGGGGGGAACACCGGGGAGCTGTTTTTT. It is translated as CASRPTGGNTGELFF.

This clone was seen once. The chain has TRBV5-6 and TRBJ2-3; 8 bases fit TRBD2. Looked up from germline, CDR1 is SGHDT and CDR2 is YYEEEE. CDR3 size: 16 residues. J gave up 1 base and V 4 bases, and 8 bases lay outside the gene matches. CDR3 region: CASSSNGGAGTDTQYF. CDR3 sequence (DNA): TGTGCCAGCAGCAGTAACGGGGGGGCCGGCACAGATACGCAGTATTTT.

The V call is TRBV6-2 or TRBV6-3, the J call TRBJ2-6; a weak D match, TRBD1 (6 bases). Trimming took 5 bases from V and 3 from J, leaving 14 bases between them. The CDR3 covers 16 residues. Looked up from germline, CDR1 is MNHEY and CDR2 is SVGEGT. Written as DNA, the CDR3 is TGTGCCAGCAGTCCCGGACAGCCTCTTGGGGCCAACGTCCTGACTTTC. As protein: CASSPGQPLGANVLTF.

The CDR3: CASSQAPSQPQHF. In DNA, the CDR3 is TGCGCCAGCAGCCAAGCCCCTTCCCAGCCCCAGCATTTT. The rearrangement joins TRBV4-1 to TRBJ1-5; D is ambiguous. The CDR3 has 13 amino acids. Deletions cut 1 base from V and 7 bases from J, with 8 bases between. Germline V gene data show CDR1 as MGHRA and CDR2 as YSYEKL.

This clone was observed once. The V gene is TRBV30, the J gene TRBJ1-3; tentative D call: TRBD1 (5 bases). In germline, CDR1 is GTSNPN, CDR2 SVGIG (reference sequence). CDR3 length: 14 amino acids. The V end was cut by 0 bases, the J end by 2 bases, with 8 bases between. CDR3 sequence: CAWSVLRAGNTIYF. As DNA, the CDR3 is TGTGCCTGGAGTGTACTCAGGGCTGGAAACACCATATATTTT.

This sequence joins TRBV5-6 and TRBJ1-6; 7 bases map to TRBD1. Trimming cost V 5 bases and J 10 bases; bases outside gene matches: 15. The CDR3 runs 16 residues. Germline V gene lookup returns CDR1 SGHDT and CDR2 YYEEEE. The CDR3 loop is CASSLTGSAQRSPLHF. CDR3 coding DNA: TGTGCCAGCAGTTTGACAGGGTCGGCCCAGCGATCACCCCTCCACTTT.

The rearrangement links TRBV29-1 to TRBJ1-4; D gene unclear. Germline CDR1 is SQVTM and CDR2 is ANQGSEA. This CDR3 contains 11 residues. V lost 7 bases and J 4 bases, leaving 7 bases between the germline ends. As DNA, the CDR3 is TGCAGCGCTGACCTTAATGAAAAACTGTTTTTT. This sequence encodes CSADLNEKLFF. Full variable domain (missing parts from reference TRBV29-1 and TRBJ1-4): SAVISQKPSRDICQRGTSLTIQCQVDSQVTMMFWYRQQPGQSLTLIATANQGSEATYESGFVIDKFPISRPNLTFSTLTVSNMSPEDSSIYLCSADLNEKLFFGSGTQLSVL.

This clone was detected a few times. Other nucleotide sequences in the sample specify the same CDR3. CDR3 loop: CATSDPGQPSYEQYF. The CDR3 DNA reads as TGTGCCACCAGTGACCCGGGACAGCCCTCCTACGAGCAGTACTTC. The chain recombines TRBV24-1 with TRBJ2-7; 7 bases map to TRBD1. The ends lost 4 bases at V and 0 bases at J; junction bases unmatched: 5. Germline CDR1 and CDR2: KGHDR and SFDVKD. The CDR3 runs to 15 residues.

This clone was counted only a few times. The chain employs TRBV5-1 and TRBJ2-7; 9 positions match TRBD1. Germline loops: CDR1 SGHRS, CDR2 YFSETQ. V was clipped by 2 bases and J by 12 bases; unmatched bases: 15. This CDR3 is built from 15 residues. The CDR3 sequence is CASSFTGTGRNRLYF. In nucleotides, the CDR3 is TGCGCCAGCAGCTTTACCGGGACAGGGAGGAATCGGCTGTACTTC.

This clone occurred once. The rearrangement joins TRBV12-5 to TRBJ2-1; 11 bases are a match to TRBD2. Germline trimming cut 5 bases from V and 0 bases from J; bases unmatched to any gene: 6. CDR1 is LGHNT and CDR2 is FRNRAP in the germline V gene. The CDR3 runs 17 residues. The CDR3, as DNA: TGTGCTAGTGGTCCCGGGACTAGCGGATTCTCCTACAATGAGCAGTTCTTC. It specifies CASGPGTSGFSYNEQFF.

The chain links TRBV21-1 to TRBJ2-7; the table's D gene call, TRBD2, was not cross checked with the DNA. TRBV21-1 counts as a pseudogene. The CDR3 runs 14 residues. Here the CDR3 reads CAISGRAPLYEQYF. The CDR3 nucleotides read TGTGCCATAAGCGGGAGGGCCCCGCTGTACGAGCAGTACTTC.

The chain links TRBV30 to TRBJ2-1; 7 nucleotides line up with TRBD2. Unmatched junction bases numbered 13, after V lost 8 bases and J lost 9 bases. CDR1 and CDR2 (germline): GTSNPN, SVGIG (reference sequence). This CDR3 contains 13 residues. The CDR3 spells CARVAGRGREQFF. The CDR3 DNA follows: TGTGCCCGAGTAGCGGGCCGAGGGCGTGAGCAGTTCTTC.